This entry features one T cell receptor beta chain sequence. Its target antigen remains unknown. No clone much larger than this one lies a single base away; base qualities are absent. Receptor amplification or capture employed the immunoSEQ multiplex PCR assay. For TCR sequencing, RNA was extracted from every sample and reverse transcribed into cDNA to serve as template. SuperScript III was used for first-strand cDNA synthesis, primed with a 2:1 mix of oligo-dT and random hexamers. A synthetic immune receptor repertoire was used to assess amplification bias, and residual bias was removed computationally. From the authors' description of their analysis: After raw reads were preprocessed to remove errors, the CDR3 was defined following IMGT conventions as running from the conserved cysteine to phenylalanine. Clonality was computed as 1 minus the Shannon entropy, with the entropy normalized by log2 of the number of productive unique TCRs. Whether each scalp clone was CD4 or CD8 was inferred by checking scalp TCRbeta sequences against the CD4 and CD8 repertoires from sorted blood. Here the immuneACCESS table is served through TCRdb, limited to in-frame sequences with V and J called. Missing clones are a known gap in these copies; in checked studies unresolved V genes cover under half, and the rest lacks a known reason. V, J and clone size are those of that table, while D and trimming were read from the DNA. Within this sample are 150,000 to 200,000 clones, with just under 65% of them counted one time only. The ten largest clones add up to 1.3% of the sample.

Cut back by 6 bases and 4 bases, the V and J ends lie 10 bases apart. From a lookup of the germline V gene, CDR1 and CDR2 are MNHEY and SVGAGI. CDR3 length: 13 amino acids, cysteine to phenylalanine. Solely the CDR3 DNA is kept, with 39 bases framed from the first base. This specimen comes from a study of CD8+ T cells in alopecia areata (dated by TCRdb to the late 2010s). Concerning the study at large: Treated patients were enrolled in an open-label pilot trial of oral tofacitinib at 5 to 10 mg twice daily for moderate-to-severe alopecia areata. RNA was obtained with the PAXgene miRNA kit for fixed scalp, the miRNeasy kit for PBMCs, and the RNeasy kit for mouse skin. Tofacitinib-treated patients had biopsies at baseline and at 4 and 24 weeks of treatment, with a later scalp biopsy in several patients. Scalp clonality was compared across normal scalp (n=4), patchy alopecia areata scalp (n=8), and alopecia totalis/universalis scalp (n=8). Amplification of TCRbeta CDR3 regions was done by immunoSEQ multiplex PCR using 35 Vbeta forward primers and 13 Jbeta reverse primers. Human TCRbeta sequencing covered scalp tissue and sorted CD4+ and CD8+ peripheral blood T cells from patchy and totalis/universalis alopecia areata patients and healthy controls. Disease severity in treated patients was measured with the SALT score, which quantifies the percentage of affected scalp surface area. Patients received tofacitinib for 6 to 18 months and were then followed off drug for 6 months to check for delayed response and recurrence. High-throughput TCRbeta sequencing was used to examine T cell clonal expansion in alopecia areata in both the C3H/HeJ mouse model and human patients.

The treatment or condition tag for this specimen amounts to: oral pan-JAK inhibitor, 5-10 mg twice daily. Lesional scalp punch biopsies and peripheral blood were obtained from alopecia areata patients. PBMCs were isolated by density centrifugation and stained for CD3, CD4 and CD8, and CD4+ and CD8+ T cells were sorted on a FACSAria. The research as a whole found: Higher clonality and more expanded CD8+ clones were observed in lesional scalp than in normal scalp, particularly in alopecia totalis/universalis, a finding suggestive of antigenic drive. Many expanded lesional clones persisted in scalp and blood during tofacitinib treatment, which may partly explain relapse after stopping treatment. Compared with mice, TCR sequences shared between patients were less clear, possibly partly because of HLA diversity across the patient population. Tofacitinib significantly lowered scalp clonality and the number of expanded CD8+ clones among the top 100 scalp clones. Scalp TCR repertoire analysis is complicated because resident alphabeta T cells in normal human skin are also sequenced, whereas mouse skin is dominated by gammadelta T cells. The treated cohort was small, with a single nonresponder, so links between baseline CD8+ expansion and response need larger studies.

This TCR came from a human donor with alopecia areata. This chain joins TRBV6-5 to TRBJ1-5, with the D gene not clear enough to name. The sample in question was CD4+ T cells sorted from blood, obtained at week 49, from a patient treated with tofacitinib. CDR3 protein: CASSTDWNQPQHF. The bases are TGTGCCAGCAGCACGGACTGGAATCAGCCCCAGCATTTT.